This T cell receptor (beta chain) came from a study of blood T cell repertoires in COVID-19 (TCRdb year 2020). Regarding the research as a whole: The collaborator samples originated in the United States, Italy and Spain and spanned the acute and convalescent phases of COVID-19. Subjects who had been exposed to COVID-19, were actively infected with it, or had recovered from it provided the deeply sampled blood TCRbeta repertoires that made up the dataset. Where available, HLA class I and class II types were taken from metadata supplied by the sample provider and were not determined by assay-based typing. Samples were obtained from the ongoing ImmuneRACE study (first 160 participants) and from about 1,300 subjects provided by 6 global collaborators. The prospective study material was composed of cDNA or gDNA derived from T cells, B-cell-depleted T cells, or PBMCs. A de-identified subject ID, COVID-19 status, age in years and sex were almost always included in the sample metadata. The repertoires were released in a freely available public database intended as a resource for research on the immune response to SARS-CoV-2. Points the paper makes about the study in general: The quantity of clinical and demographic metadata differed by source and by participant and was supplied without curation.

V loses 1 base, J loses 4 bases, and the germline ends lie 13 bases apart. The CDR3 sequence holds 16 residues, the cysteine and phenylalanine included. Only CDR3 DNA remains: 48 bases, in frame from the first base. CDR1 and CDR2 (LNHNV, YYDKDF) derive from the germline V gene (reference sequence). TCRbeta CDR3 regions were amplified from genomic DNA by means of the immunoSEQ Assay, a bias-controlled multiplex PCR. On the authors' methods: The number of nucleated cells in each sample was estimated from the amplification of reference gene primers within the assay. To quantify the absolute abundance of each unique TCRbeta CDR3 rearrangement, sequence reads were collapsed and filtered. For each sample, productive Simpson clonality was calculated as the square root of Simpson's diversity index across productive rearrangements. Held by TCRdb, this immuneACCESS table contains in-frame sequences only and omits some clones. Under half of the omission traces to an unresolved V gene where checked; the cause of the rest is unknown. V, J and clone size reflect that table, while D and trimming were determined from the DNA. Here the sample has fewer than 350,000 clones; 81% occur a single time. The biggest ten clones account for under 3% of the sample.

Concerning this clone itself: Its antigen remains undetermined. Per-base quality was not reported, and no clone a single base away is much larger than it.

The collaborating institutions used their own protocols to collect whole blood in K2EDTA tubes. For TCRbeta analysis, collaborators shipped samples as frozen whole blood, isolated PBMCs, or DNA extracted from either of those sample types. The sequenced sample was peripheral blood. The rearrangement combines TRBV15 with TRBJ1-4; TRBD1 is possibly the D segment (5 matching bases). The TCR originated in a woman between 55 and 75 years old with active or convalescent COVID-19. The bases are TGTGCCACCAGCAGAGGGGGAGGGGTCCTTAATGAAAAACTGTTTTTT. Translated, it reads CATSRGGGVLNEKLFF.